This T cell receptor beta chain was identified in a study of blood T cell repertoires in COVID-19. Study in general: Researchers got acute and convalescent COVID-19 samples from the United States, Italy and Spain. Sample material is recorded as cDNA or gDNA derived from T cells, B-cell-depleted T cells, or PBMCs.

CDR3 size: 15 residues. Trimming left V 6 bases short and J 2 bases short, with 16 bases between. Per germline, CDR1 MNHEY and CDR2 SMNVEV (reference sequence). The age range of participants was about 18 to 95 years, with residence in some 25 US areas. Participant-reported clinical history was the basis for cohort assignment. The protocol was immunoSEQ multiplex PCR, while the TCRdb copy is restricted to in-frame clones and leaves out a portion. The sample shows more than 250,000 clones, around nine tenths of them seen only once. The chain employs TRBV27 and TRBJ2-5; D is perhaps TRBD1 (5 bases). The receptor comes from a woman younger than 35 who had recovered from COVID-19. Input material: PBMCs or T cells enriched from blood (not recorded which). The CDR3 spells CASSPPNKGQETQYF. The CDR3 DNA reads as TGTGCCAGCAGCCCACCCAACAAGGGGCAAGAGACCCAGTACTTC.